Following are 3 T cell receptor beta chains from one sample sequenced in a study of a mutant IDH1 vaccine in newly diagnosed glioma. Their cognate antigens are unknown. Method: immunoSEQ multiplex PCR; TCRdb's copy keeps in-frame clones and lacks some. The table shows some 50,000 clones, with approximately 84% occurring only once. Noted time point: week 47, end of study. Every single dose of the vaccine, 300 ug of mutant IDH1 20-mer peptide, came with topical imiquimod. The sequences come from PBMCs, collected from a glioma patient whose treatment included an IDH1 peptide vaccine. Receptors originate from a woman aged 25 to 39 with glioma. Some clones in this sample may be carry-over from other donors' samples.

The chain couples TRBV6-5 to TRBJ2-3, with a weak D call TRBD1 (6 bases). The germline gives CDR1 MNHEY, CDR2 SVGAGI. V dropped 6 bases and J dropped 1 base, with 14 bases sitting between them. The CDR3 runs to 15 residues. In nucleotides, the CDR3 is TGTGCCAGCAGAATCGTCAGGGGTCGCACAGATACGCAGTATTTT. Encoded protein: CASRIVRGRTDTQYF.

This chain links TRBV30 with TRBJ2-2, with D perhaps being TRBD1 or TRBD2 (5 bases each). The CDR3 totals 14 residues. CDR1 is GTSNPN, CDR2 SVGIG, per germline (reference sequence). With 5 bases removed from V and 4 bases from J, the gap between germline ends came to 14 bases. CDR3 sequence (DNA): TGTGCCTGGGGCCGGGGCGGCGGCACCGGGGAGCTGTTTTTT. It translates to CAWGRGGGTGELFF.

This clone was picked up a small number of times. This rearrangement joins TRBV19 to TRBJ2-7; 9 bases align to TRBD2. The CDR3 totals 16 residues. CDR1 LNHDA and CDR2 SQIVND come from the germline V gene (reference sequence). With V trimmed by 4 bases and J by 2 bases, 9 bases remained unmatched. DNA of the CDR3: TGTGCCAGTAGTACCAAGGCTAGCGGGGCCCCCTACGAGCAGTACTTC. Its translation: CASSTKASGAPYEQYF.